A selection of T cell receptor beta chains follows, all from one sample in a study of T cell responses to AZD1222 COVID-19 vaccine. Profiled with immunoSEQ multiplex PCR; TCRdb holds only in-frame clones, not every one. The data show about 140,000 clones, 75% to 95% seen once. The specimen comprised peripheral blood, sampled on day 0 of AZD1222 vaccination. These TCRs come from an adult in good health. CDR3s include the opening cysteine and the closing phenylalanine or tryptophan. Fields, in order: D gene, CDR3 length, J gene, V gene, clone size, CDR3 protein, CDR3 DNA. A D gene is named only where the DNA matches it firmly. Clone size, where shown, is once, few, many, or a class for clones that have expanded.

TRBD1 | 14 | TRBJ1-6 | TRBV25-1 | . | CASSETGGGSPLHF | TGTGCCAGCAGTGAAACAGGGGGCGGTTCACCCCTCCACTTT
TRBD2 | 15 | TRBJ2-3 | TRBV25-1 | . | CASRSGREVADTQYF | TGTGCCAGCAGGAGCGGGAGGGAAGTCGCAGATACGCAGTATTTT
. | 13 | TRBJ1-3 | TRBV10-3 | . | CAITGGTGNTIYF | TGTGCCATCACTGGGGGGACTGGAAACACCATATATTTT
. | 13 | TRBJ1-1 | TRBV5-1 | . | CASSLGGRAEAFF | TGCGCCAGCAGCTTAGGGGGGCGAGCTGAAGCTTTCTTT
. | 14 | TRBJ1-2 | TRBV7-2 | once | CASSLDGAVGGYTF | TGTGCCAGCAGCTTAGATGGGGCAGTGGGTGGCTACACCTTC
TRBD1 | 15 | TRBJ2-2 | TRBV2 | . | CASSGGQVAPGELFF | TGTGCCAGCAGTGGGGGACAGGTGGCTCCCGGGGAGCTGTTTTTT
. | 14 | TRBJ1-5 | TRBV6-5 | . | CATGGGGPNQPQHF | TGTGCCACCGGAGGAGGAGGGCCCAATCAGCCCCAGCATTTT
. | 11 | TRBJ2-1 | TRBV2 | . | CASRRVNEQFF | TGTGCCAGCAGGCGAGTGAATGAGCAGTTCTTC
. | 13 | TRBJ1-1 | TRBV6-5 | . | CASSPRQFRKAFF | TGTGCCAGCAGTCCACGACAGTTTCGGAAGGCTTTCTTT
TRBD1 | 16 | TRBJ1-3 | TRBV4-1 | . | CASSQEQGLFGNTIYF | TGCGCCAGCAGCCAAGAACAGGGGCTTTTTGGAAACACCATATATTTT
TRBD2 | 16 | TRBJ2-1 | TRBV7-3 | once | CASSPTGLAGINEQFF | TGTGCCAGCAGCCCCACAGGACTAGCGGGCATCAATGAGCAGTTCTTC
TRBD2 | 14 | TRBJ2-7 | TRBV7-2 | . | CASSLGLAGYEQYF | TGTGCCAGCAGCTTGGGGTTAGCGGGGTACGAGCAGTACTTC
. | 16 | TRBJ1-2 | TRBV6-5 | . | CASSYVSIGIAYGYTF | TGTGCCAGCAGTTACGTTTCTATTGGGATTGCCTATGGCTACACCTTC
. | 18 | TRBJ1-2 | TRBV4-1 | . | CASSPIGQSLTSNYGYTF | TGCGCCAGCAGCCCTATTGGGCAGTCCCTTACTTCTAACTATGGCTACACCTTC
. | 12 | TRBJ1-1 | TRBV12-3/TRBV12-4 | . | CASKYGNTEAFF | TGTGCCAGCAAGTACGGAAACACTGAAGCTTTCTTT
. | 13 | TRBJ2-5 | TRBV4-1 | . | CASSPLVGETQYF | TGCGCCAGCAGCCCCTTGGTTGGGGAGACCCAGTACTTC
TRBD2 | 19 | TRBJ2-1 | TRBV4-3 | . | CASSQDNSGAGVSYNEQFF | TGCGCCAGCAGCCAAGACAATAGTGGCGCGGGAGTTTCCTACAATGAGCAGTTCTTC
. | 14 | TRBJ2-1 | TRBV30 | . | CAWSVGGARDEQFF | TGTGCCTGGAGTGTAGGGGGGGCCAGGGATGAGCAGTTCTTC
. | 15 | TRBJ2-7 | TRBV11-3 | few | CASSLPGTGSYEQYF | TGTGCCAGCAGCTTACCCGGGACTGGCTCCTACGAGCAGTACTTC
. | 12 | TRBJ1-2 | TRBV3-1/TRBV3-2 | . | CASSLTPDGYTF | TGTGCCAGCAGCCTCACTCCAGATGGCTACACCTTC
. | 12 | TRBJ2-5 | TRBV12-3/TRBV12-4 | . | CASSSWGETQYF | TGTGCCAGCAGTTCGTGGGGCGAGACCCAGTACTTC
TRBD2 | 13 | TRBJ2-5 | TRBV18 | . | CASWLAGDETQYF | TGTGCCAGCTGGCTAGCGGGAGACGAGACCCAGTACTTC
. | 13 | TRBJ2-7 | TRBV29-1 | . | CSVEVGSSYEQYF | TGCAGCGTTGAAGTAGGGAGCTCCTACGAGCAGTACTTC
. | 17 | TRBJ1-2 | TRBV19 | . | CASSTPGPVGVNYGYTF | TGTGCCAGTAGTACCCCGGGACCCGTCGGAGTAAACTATGGCTACACCTTC
TRBD2 | 18 | TRBJ2-1 | TRBV6-2/TRBV6-3 | . | CASSYSLPGAGLAGGPFF | TGTGCCAGCAGTTACTCACTTCCGGGGGCCGGACTAGCGGGAGGGCCATTCTTC
TRBD1 | 18 | TRBJ1-2 | TRBV15 | . | CATSTGTLTGQGDFGYTF | TGTGCCACCAGCACAGGGACCTTAACAGGACAGGGTGATTTTGGCTACACCTTC
. | 18 | TRBJ1-5 | TRBV5-8 | . | CASSLTLGISYSNQPQHF | TGTGCCAGCAGCTTGACACTAGGGATTTCCTATAGCAATCAGCCCCAGCATTTT
. | 15 | TRBJ1-2 | TRBV15 | once | CATSRDRTGTLGYTF | TGTGCCACCAGCAGAGATCGGACGGGCACCCTAGGCTACACCTTC
TRBD2 | 15 | TRBJ2-5 | TRBV5-1 | . | CASSLVAGGQETQYF | TGCGCCAGCAGCTTGGTGGCGGGGGGGCAAGAGACCCAGTACTTC
. | 13 | TRBJ2-1 | TRBV6-5 | . | CASSYSRGNEQFF | TGTGCCAGCAGTTACTCGAGGGGGAATGAGCAGTTCTTC
TRBD2 | 20 | TRBJ2-1 | TRBV27 | . | CASSFRGTSGRASSYNEQFF | TGTGCCAGCAGTTTCCGCGGGACTAGCGGGAGGGCCAGCTCCTACAATGAGCAGTTCTTC